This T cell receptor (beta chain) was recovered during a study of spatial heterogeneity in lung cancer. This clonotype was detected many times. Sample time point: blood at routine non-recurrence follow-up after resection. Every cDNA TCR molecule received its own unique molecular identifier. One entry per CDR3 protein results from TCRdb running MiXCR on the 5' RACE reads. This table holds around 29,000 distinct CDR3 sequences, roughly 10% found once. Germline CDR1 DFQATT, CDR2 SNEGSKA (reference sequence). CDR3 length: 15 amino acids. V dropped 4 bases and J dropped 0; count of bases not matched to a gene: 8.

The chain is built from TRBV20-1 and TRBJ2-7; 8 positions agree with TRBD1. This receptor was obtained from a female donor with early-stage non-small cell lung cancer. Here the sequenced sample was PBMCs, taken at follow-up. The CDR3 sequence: CSATQPGQVSYEQYF. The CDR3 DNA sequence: TGCAGTGCTACGCAACCGGGACAGGTCTCCTACGAGCAGTACTTC.